The text below deals with one T cell receptor (beta chain). This entry comes from a study of response to subunit inactivated influenza vaccine. A single record per CDR3 protein comes from TCRdb applying MiXCR to the RT-PCR reads. The sample has more than 600,000 distinct CDR3 sequences, roughly 18% seen once. The CDR3 consists of 15 residues. Trimming removed 1 base from V and 9 bases from J, with 16 bases in between. The germline CDR1 and CDR2 sequences are LGHNA and YSLEER. Sequenced here: PBMCs from blood, sampled about 5 days after vaccination. V and J are TRBV4-3 and TRBJ2-1, with unresolved D. The TCR sequence derives from a man between 50 and 59 years old who received an inactivated influenza vaccine. Here the CDR3 reads CASSQVSDLAGEQFF. The CDR3, as DNA: TGCGCCAGCAGCCAAGTGTCAGATTTGGCCGGTGAGCAGTTCTTC.